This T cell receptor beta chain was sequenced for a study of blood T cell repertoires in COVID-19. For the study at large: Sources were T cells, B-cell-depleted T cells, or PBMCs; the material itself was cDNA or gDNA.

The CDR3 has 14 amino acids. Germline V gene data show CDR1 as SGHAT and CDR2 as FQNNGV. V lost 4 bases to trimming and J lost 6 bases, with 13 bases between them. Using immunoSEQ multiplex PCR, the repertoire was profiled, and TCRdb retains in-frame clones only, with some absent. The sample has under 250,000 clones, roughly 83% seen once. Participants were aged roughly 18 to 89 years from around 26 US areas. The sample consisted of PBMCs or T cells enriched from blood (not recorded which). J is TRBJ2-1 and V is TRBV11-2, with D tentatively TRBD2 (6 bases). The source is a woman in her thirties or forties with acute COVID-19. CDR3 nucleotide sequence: TGTGCCAGCAGCTCCATTGGGGGGTTCAATGAGCAGTTCTTC. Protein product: CASSSIGGFNEQFF.